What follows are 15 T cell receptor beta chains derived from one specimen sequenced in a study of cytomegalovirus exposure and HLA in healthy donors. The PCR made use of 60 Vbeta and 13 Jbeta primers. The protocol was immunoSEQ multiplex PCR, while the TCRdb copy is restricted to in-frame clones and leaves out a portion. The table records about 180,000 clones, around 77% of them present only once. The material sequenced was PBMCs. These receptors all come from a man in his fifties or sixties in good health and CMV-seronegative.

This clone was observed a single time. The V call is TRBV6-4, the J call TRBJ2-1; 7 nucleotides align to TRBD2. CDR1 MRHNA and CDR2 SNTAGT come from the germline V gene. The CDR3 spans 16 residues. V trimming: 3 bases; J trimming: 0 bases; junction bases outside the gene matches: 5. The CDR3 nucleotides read TGTGCCAGCAGTGAAACCGGGAGGCGCTCCTACAATGAGCAGTTCTTC. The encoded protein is CASSETGRRSYNEQFF.

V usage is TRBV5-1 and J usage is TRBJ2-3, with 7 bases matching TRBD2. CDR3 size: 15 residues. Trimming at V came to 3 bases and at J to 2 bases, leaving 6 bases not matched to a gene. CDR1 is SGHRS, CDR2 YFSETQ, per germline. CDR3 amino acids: CASSSAGSVTDTQYF. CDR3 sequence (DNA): TGCGCCAGCAGCTCAGCGGGGTCCGTCACAGATACGCAGTATTTT.

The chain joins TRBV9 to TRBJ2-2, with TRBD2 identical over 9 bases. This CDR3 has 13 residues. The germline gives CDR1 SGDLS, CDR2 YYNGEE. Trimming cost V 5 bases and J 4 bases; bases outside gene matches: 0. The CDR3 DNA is TGTGCCAGCAGACTAGCGGGCACCGGGGAGCTGTTTTTT. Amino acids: CASRLAGTGELFF. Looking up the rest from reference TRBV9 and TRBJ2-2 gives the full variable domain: DSGVTQTPKHLITATGQRVTLRCSPRSGDLSVYWYQQSLDQGLQFLIQYYNGEERAKGNILERFSAQQFPDLHSELNLSSLELGDSALYFCASRLAGTGELFFGEGSRLTVL.

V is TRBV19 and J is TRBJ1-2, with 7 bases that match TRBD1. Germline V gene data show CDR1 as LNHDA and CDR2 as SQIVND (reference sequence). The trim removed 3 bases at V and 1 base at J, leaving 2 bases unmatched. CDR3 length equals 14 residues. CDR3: CASSIQGVNYGYTF. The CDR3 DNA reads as TGTGCCAGTAGTATTCAGGGGGTTAACTATGGCTACACCTTC.

As DNA, the CDR3 is TGTGCCAGCAGTTATATCGGTGAGGGAACTGAAGCTTTCTTT. It translates to CASSYIGEGTEAFF. The chain couples TRBV6-5 to TRBJ1-1; unclear D gene. With 3 bases removed from V and 5 bases from J, the gap between germline ends came to 13 bases. CDR1 is MNHEY, CDR2 SVGAGI, per germline. There are 14 residues in the CDR3.

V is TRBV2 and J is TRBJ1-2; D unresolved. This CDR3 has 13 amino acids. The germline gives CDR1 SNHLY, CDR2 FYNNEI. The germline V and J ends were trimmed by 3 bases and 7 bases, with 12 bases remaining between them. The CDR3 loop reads CASSDARAGGYTF. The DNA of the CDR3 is TGTGCCAGCAGTGACGCCCGCGCCGGTGGCTACACCTTC.

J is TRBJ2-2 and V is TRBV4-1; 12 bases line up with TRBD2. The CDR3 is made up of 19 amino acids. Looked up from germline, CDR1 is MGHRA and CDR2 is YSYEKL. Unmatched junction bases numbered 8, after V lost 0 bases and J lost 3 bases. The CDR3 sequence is CASSQDGLAGGLDTGELFF. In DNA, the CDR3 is TGCGCCAGCAGCCAAGACGGGCTAGCGGGGGGGCTGGACACCGGGGAGCTGTTTTTT.

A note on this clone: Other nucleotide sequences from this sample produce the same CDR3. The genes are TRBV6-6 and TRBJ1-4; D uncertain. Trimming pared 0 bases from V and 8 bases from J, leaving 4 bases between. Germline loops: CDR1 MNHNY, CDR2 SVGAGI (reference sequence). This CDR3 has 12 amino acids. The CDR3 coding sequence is TGTGCCAGCAGTTACTCGTCGGAAAAACTGTTTTTT. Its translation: CASSYSSEKLFF.

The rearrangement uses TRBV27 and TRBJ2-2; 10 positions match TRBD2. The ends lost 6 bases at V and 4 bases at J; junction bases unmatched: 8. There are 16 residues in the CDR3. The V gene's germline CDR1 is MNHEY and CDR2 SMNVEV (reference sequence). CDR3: CASRSGLAAFTGELFF. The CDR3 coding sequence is TGTGCCAGCAGATCTGGACTAGCGGCCTTCACCGGGGAGCTGTTTTTT.

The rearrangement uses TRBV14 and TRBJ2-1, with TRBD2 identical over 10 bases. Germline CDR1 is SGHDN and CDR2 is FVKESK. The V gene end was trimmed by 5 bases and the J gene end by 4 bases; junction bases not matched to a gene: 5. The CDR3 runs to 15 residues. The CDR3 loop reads CASSSLAGDYNEQFF. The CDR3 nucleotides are TGTGCCAGCAGCTCGCTAGCGGGAGATTACAATGAGCAGTTCTTC.

For the CDR3, the DNA is TGTGCCAGCAGCCCCGAGTGGGGGCAGGGAAACACCATATATTTT. Amino acids: CASSPEWGQGNTIYF. The chain combines TRBV7-6 with TRBJ1-3; TRBD1 is a possible D gene (6 bases). The CDR3 has 15 residues. V was shortened by 5 bases and J by 4 bases, with 15 bases between the two germline ends. The germline gives CDR1 SGHVS, CDR2 FNYEAQ. The full variable domain, with the rest looked up from reference TRBV7-6 and TRBJ1-3, is GAGVSQSPRYKVTKRGQDVALRCDPISGHVSLYWYRQALGQGPEFLTYFNYEAQQDKSGLPNDRFSAERPEGSISTLTIQRTEQRDSAMYRCASSPEWGQGNTIYFGEGSWLTVV.

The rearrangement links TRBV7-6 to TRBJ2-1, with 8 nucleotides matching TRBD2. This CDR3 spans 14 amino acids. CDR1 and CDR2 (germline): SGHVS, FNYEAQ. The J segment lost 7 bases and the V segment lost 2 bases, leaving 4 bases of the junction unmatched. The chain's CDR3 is CASSLLSGKNEQFF. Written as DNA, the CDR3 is TGTGCCAGCAGCTTACTTAGCGGGAAGAATGAGCAGTTCTTC.

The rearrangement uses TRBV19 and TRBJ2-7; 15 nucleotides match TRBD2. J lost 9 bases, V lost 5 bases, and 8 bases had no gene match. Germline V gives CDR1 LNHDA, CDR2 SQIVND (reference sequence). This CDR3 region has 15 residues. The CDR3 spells CASSPRTSGRGVQYF. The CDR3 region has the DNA TGTGCCAGTAGTCCTCGGACTAGCGGGAGGGGCGTGCAGTACTTC.

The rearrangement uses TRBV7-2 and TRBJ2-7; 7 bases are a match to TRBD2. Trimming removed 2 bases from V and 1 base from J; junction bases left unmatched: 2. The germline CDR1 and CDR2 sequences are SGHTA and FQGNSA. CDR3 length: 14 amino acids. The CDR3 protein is CASSLTRGSYEQYF. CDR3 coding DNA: TGTGCCAGCAGCTTAACGCGGGGGTCCTACGAGCAGTACTTC.

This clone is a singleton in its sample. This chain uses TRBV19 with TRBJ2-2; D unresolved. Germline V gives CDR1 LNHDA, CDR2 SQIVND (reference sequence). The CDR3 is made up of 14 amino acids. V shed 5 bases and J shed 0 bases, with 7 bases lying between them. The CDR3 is CASSPGANTGELFF. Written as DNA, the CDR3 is TGTGCCAGTAGTCCCGGAGCGAACACCGGGGAGCTGTTTTTT. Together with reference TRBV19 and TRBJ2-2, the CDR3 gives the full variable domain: DGGITQSPKYLFRKEGQNVTLSCEQNLNHDAMYWYRQDPGQGLRLIYYSQIVNDFQKGDIAEGYSVSREKKESFPLTVTSAQKNPTAFYLCASSPGANTGELFFGEGSRLTVL.